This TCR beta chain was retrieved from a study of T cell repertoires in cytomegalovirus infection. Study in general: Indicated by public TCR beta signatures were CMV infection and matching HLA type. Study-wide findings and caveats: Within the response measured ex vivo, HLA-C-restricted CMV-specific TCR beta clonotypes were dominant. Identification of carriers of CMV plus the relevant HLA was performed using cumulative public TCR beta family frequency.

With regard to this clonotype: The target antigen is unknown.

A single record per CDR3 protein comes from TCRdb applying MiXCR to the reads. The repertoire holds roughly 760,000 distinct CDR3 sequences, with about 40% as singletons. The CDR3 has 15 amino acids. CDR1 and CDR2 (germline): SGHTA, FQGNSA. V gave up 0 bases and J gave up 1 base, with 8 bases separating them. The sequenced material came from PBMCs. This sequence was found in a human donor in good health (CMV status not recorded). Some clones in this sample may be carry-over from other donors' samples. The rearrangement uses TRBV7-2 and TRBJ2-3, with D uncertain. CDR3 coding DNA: TGTGCCAGCAGCTTAGCATCTGAACGCACAGATACGCAGTATTTT. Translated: CASSLASERTDTQYF. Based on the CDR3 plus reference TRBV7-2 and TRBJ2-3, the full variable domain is GAGVSQSPSNKVTEKGKDVELRCDPISGHTALYWYRQSLGQGLEFLIYFQGNSAPDKSGLPSDRFSAERTGGSVSTLTIQRTQQEDSAVYLCASSLASERTDTQYFGPGTRLTVL.